Listed below are T cell receptor beta chains from one sample, sequenced in a study of blood T cells in healthy people across ages. MiXCR was run by TCRdb on the 5' RACE reads, yielding one entry per CDR3 protein. Counted here are 1,100,000 or so distinct CDR3 sequences, 40% to 55% occurring once; the ten biggest clones make up around 18%. Sequencing input: blood. The receptors shown here come from a woman aged 55-75 years in good health. Both conserved end residues are trimmed from each CDR3.

CDR3 protein	V gene	J gene
ASSEGTYNEQF	TRBV2	TRBJ2-1
ASRFAGKETQY	TRBV5-1	TRBJ2-5
ASKGRGSSHNSYEQY	TRBV2	TRBJ2-7
ASSLEFPGYYYEQY	TRBV5-5	TRBJ2-7
SASPGLAGAKNIQY	TRBV20-1	TRBJ2-4
ATSRDRPGQQF	TRBV15	TRBJ2-1
ASSVATTGTDTQY	TRBV9	TRBJ2-3
ASRLHRDSAYNEQF	TRBV4-2	TRBJ2-1
SAWQGNEQF	TRBV29-1	TRBJ2-1
ASSLGRATTDTQY	TRBV12-3/TRBV12-4	TRBJ2-3
ASSFGDGTHTQY	TRBV28	TRBJ2-3
ASRPGTSGRAGVPYNEQF	TRBV7-9	TRBJ2-1
ASRPRGQKYNEQF	TRBV7-2	TRBJ2-1
SAARGVQPQH	TRBV20-1	TRBJ1-5
ASSLGHPYYGYT	TRBV12-3/TRBV12-4	TRBJ1-2
ASSLEGGAVTYYEQY	TRBV5-1	TRBJ2-7
ASSSHLQNTEAF	TRBV3-1	TRBJ1-1
ASSLHLSVRRGQETQY	TRBV11-2	TRBJ2-5
ASSEGSGLGIRGQY	TRBV25-1	TRBJ2-5
ASRAGTDNSPLH	TRBV6-1	TRBJ1-6
ASSPGKGKVNTEAF	TRBV18	TRBJ1-1
ASSGLDESYEQY	TRBV6-1	TRBJ2-7
ASRAPQGEGSEQY	TRBV6-6	TRBJ2-7
ASSLVPSGYEQY	TRBV7-2	TRBJ2-7
ASSVTGTIYNEQY	TRBV9	NA
ASSRGHNQPQH	TRBV12-3/TRBV12-4	TRBJ1-5
ASSFQGGVNEQF	TRBV27	TRBJ2-1
ASSLEGTDTKGTYEQY	TRBV7-9	TRBJ2-7
ASSGERAKNIQY	TRBV7-9	TRBJ2-4
ASNLGGDQQF	TRBV27	TRBJ2-1
ASSQEGSGGYGYT	TRBV3-1	TRBJ1-2
ASSLHDRANQPQH	TRBV16	TRBJ1-5
ASSLVGRTASYEQY	TRBV7-8	TRBJ2-7
ASSLGIGTSRRMDNEQF	TRBV7-2	TRBJ2-1
AISPGLVSYEQY	TRBV10-3	TRBJ2-7
ASSPNTGTNYGYT	TRBV18	TRBJ1-2
ASTPSHGSNQPQH	TRBV3-1	TRBJ1-5
ASSPGLAEASTDTQY	TRBV27	TRBJ2-3
ASTRVQVGGRALIFYEQY	TRBV10-2	TRBJ2-7
ASTLTGVKNIQY	TRBV2	TRBJ2-4
ASSDSTPPVEQY	TRBV6-4	NA
ASSLGQANNEQF	TRBV7-3	TRBJ2-1
SAGPLAGESYNEQF	TRBV20-1	TRBJ2-1
AIGGALSNEQY	TRBV6-1	NA
AISGGRGNEKLF	TRBV10-3	TRBJ1-4
AITEGGNTEAF	TRBV10-3	TRBJ1-1
SARVGTGNTEAF	TRBV20-1	TRBJ1-1
ASSQSPDSSYEQY	TRBV3-1	TRBJ2-7
SASASVLSGLETQY	TRBV20-1	NA
SASLSPGMQETQY	TRBV20-1	TRBJ2-5
ASSRRVGFNTETQY	TRBV28	TRBJ2-5
ASSFYPDQETQY	TRBV5-1	TRBJ2-5
ASRQGQGARDTQY	TRBV27	TRBJ2-3
AWRLSGSPNNEQF	TRBV30	TRBJ2-1
SARASGSSYNSPLH	TRBV20-1	TRBJ1-6
ASTLTSGSLNEQF	TRBV2	TRBJ2-1
ASSSRLESEQY	TRBV11-2	TRBJ2-7
SARDRGTSGFSEQF	TRBV20-1	TRBJ2-1
ASSLDGARDNEQF	TRBV5-1	TRBJ2-1
ASSPTTGRGEDTQY	TRBV5-6	TRBJ2-3